This entry concerns a single TCR beta chain. The antigen is undetermined. The unsorted libraries had their origin in 2 million PBMCs stored at -80 C. Unmatched junction bases numbered 9, after V lost 4 bases and J lost 7 bases. CDR1 is SEHNR and CDR2 is FQNEAQ in the germline V gene (reference sequence). The CDR3 has 16 amino acids. The cDNA was generated through 5'RACE incorporating 10-nucleotide random UMIs. One entry per CDR3 protein, called by TCRdb with MiXCR from the 5' RACE reads. The sample contains approximately 50,000 distinct CDR3 sequences, around a tenth of which appear only once. The entry originates in a study of neurological immune-mediated disorders. Whole-study results and caveats: Multiple sclerosis was found to have the least TCR clonal expansion, below healthy controls, and HTLV-1-associated myelopathy the most. Sharing of CDR3 amino acid sequences among expanded clones across subjects was absent, suggesting private repertoires in all groups.

The rearrangement joins TRBV7-9 to TRBJ2-1; 11 bases map to TRBD2. The sequenced sample was PBMCs. This TCR was sampled from a man in his 70s with HTLV-1-associated myelopathy (HAM/TSP). For the CDR3, the DNA is TGTGCCAGCAGCTCGGCTAGCGGGAGGATCCGTAATGAGCAGTTCTTC. Translated: CASSSASGRIRNEQFF.